These 10 T cell receptor beta chains came from one sample sequenced in a study of Ad26.COV2.S vaccination and SARS-CoV-2 variants. This sample's treatment: 15 to 20 received Ad26.COV2.S at low or high dose, single or two shots; 5 received placebo; per-sample allocation not given. The samples date from day 63 after the first vaccine or placebo injection. Method: immunoSEQ multiplex PCR; TCRdb's copy keeps in-frame clones and lacks some. The table records about 350,000 clones, approximately 90% of them present only once. The specimen was peripheral blood, collected in a trial of Ad26.COV2.S vaccine versus placebo. The source of these receptors is a person aged 18 to 59 who received the Ad26.COV2.S COVID-19 vaccine or a placebo.

This clone appeared a few times. V and J are TRBV4-2 and TRBJ1-3; possibly TRBD1 for D (5 bases). Trimming stripped 1 base from V and 1 base from J, with 11 bases between. Germline V gene data show CDR1 as LGHNA and CDR2 as YNFKEQ. The CDR3 covers 16 residues. CDR3 region: CASSQGDGSSGNTIYF. The CDR3 coding sequence is TGTGCCAGCAGCCAAGGGGACGGGAGTTCTGGAAACACCATATATTTT.

The DNA for the CDR3 is TGTGCCAGCAGTGACCGCAAAACAGGGGACGGAAACACCATATATTTT. This translates into CASSDRKTGDGNTIYF. V and J are TRBV2 and TRBJ1-3; 7 nucleotides line up with TRBD1. The V and J ends lost 3 bases and 4 bases, in that order; junction bases with no gene match: 9. Per germline, CDR1 SNHLY and CDR2 FYNNEI. There are 16 residues in the CDR3. Variable domain in full (rest from reference TRBV2 and TRBJ1-3): EPEVTQTPSHQVTQMGQEVILRCVPISNHLYFYWYRQILGQKVEFLVSFYNNEISEKSEIFDDQFSVERPDGSNFTLKIRSTKLEDSAMYFCASSDRKTGDGNTIYFGEGSWLTVV.

The V call is TRBV3-1 (or the pseudogene TRBV3-2), the J call TRBJ2-2; unclear D gene. Germline lookup yields CDR1 LGHDT and CDR2 YNNKEL (reference sequence). The V end was cut by 0 bases, the J end by 7 bases, with 12 bases between. The CDR3 consists of 15 residues. The CDR3 coding sequence is TGTGCCAGCAGCCAAGATCGGTTAACTATCGGGGAGCTGTTTTTT. This codes for CASSQDRLTIGELFF.

The chain has TRBV20-1 and TRBJ1-2, with no clear D. From germline, CDR1 is DFQATT and CDR2 SNEGSKA (reference sequence). This CDR3 spans 11 amino acids. Trimming took off 3 bases at V and 4 bases at J, with 6 bases between the two ends. The CDR3 DNA reads as TGCAGTGCTAGCTCTATCTATGGCTACACCTTC. Encoded protein: CSASSIYGYTF.

The rearrangement links TRBV3-1 (or the pseudogene TRBV3-2) to TRBJ2-1; the D gene is possibly TRBD2 (5 bases). Trimming took off 1 base at V and 2 bases at J, with 9 bases between the two ends. The germline gives CDR1 LGHDT, CDR2 YNNKEL (reference sequence). The CDR3 runs to 15 residues. CDR3 sequence: CASSQGPGTYNEQFF. The CDR3 DNA sequence: TGTGCCAGCAGCCAAGGGCCGGGAACCTACAATGAGCAGTTCTTC.

The chain joins TRBV19 to TRBJ1-1; 7 nucleotides align to TRBD1. CDR3 size: 15 residues. Losses at the gene ends were 6 bases for V and 1 base for J; bases not matched to a gene: 8. Germline V gene sequence: CDR1 LNHDA, CDR2 SQIVND (reference sequence). In nucleotides, the CDR3 is TGTGCCAGTAGAAGAGAAGGGGGCGAGAACACTGAAGCTTTCTTT. Translated, it gives CASRREGGENTEAFF.

The rearrangement joins TRBV19 to TRBJ1-2; possible D gene TRBD1, 6 bases. The CDR3 is made up of 16 amino acids. From germline, CDR1 is LNHDA and CDR2 SQIVND (reference sequence). The germline V and J ends were trimmed by 5 bases and 0 bases, with 16 bases remaining between them. The CDR3 spells CASSLLTRGTNYGYTF. CDR3 DNA: TGTGCCAGTAGTTTGTTAACCAGGGGCACTAACTATGGCTACACCTTC.

The V call is TRBV7-6, the J call TRBJ2-7; D uncertain. V lost 5 bases to trimming and J lost 1 base, with 9 bases between them. Germline V gives CDR1 SGHVS, CDR2 FNYEAQ. This CDR3 has 13 residues. CDR3 amino acids: CASSATPSYEQYF. CDR3 DNA sequence: TGTGCCAGCAGCGCGACACCGTCCTACGAGCAGTACTTC.

The V call is TRBV3-1 (or the pseudogene TRBV3-2), the J call TRBJ1-1, with TRBD1 as a possible D gene (5 bases). CDR1 LGHDT and CDR2 YNNKEL come from the germline V gene (reference sequence). The V end lost 5 bases, the J end lost 3 bases, and 10 bases lay between the germline ends. The CDR3 length is 13 residues. CDR3 amino acids: CASSWSRDTEAFF. The CDR3 DNA reads as TGTGCCAGCAGCTGGAGCAGGGACACTGAAGCTTTCTTT.

This clone was recorded a few times. The chain couples TRBV6-6 to TRBJ1-2; D is perhaps TRBD1 (6 bases). This CDR3 comprises 15 residues. The germline V and J ends were trimmed by 5 bases and 7 bases, with 20 bases remaining between them. The germline gives CDR1 MNHNY, CDR2 SVGAGI (reference sequence). The chain's CDR3 is CASSDRTDLGGGYTF. DNA of the CDR3: TGTGCCAGCAGTGATCGGACAGACCTCGGGGGTGGCTACACCTTC.